This T cell receptor (beta chain) was found in a study of shared clonotypes between healthy human individuals. The overall study: Per-donor plates numbered three CD4 naive, three CD4 memory, two CD8 naive and one CD8 memory.

The naive CD8 population came from CD45RO-negative cells selected for CCR7, without terminally differentiated effector memory CD45RA+ cells. Study findings and constraints: Memory subsets had estimated richness that was generally smaller than that of naive subsets.

Profiled with immunoSEQ multiplex PCR; TCRdb holds only in-frame clones, not every one. In the table there are over 2 million clones, roughly 94% of which are singletons. Details on this clone: Its antigen is still unknown.

Germline CDR1 and CDR2: LNHNV and YYDKDF (reference sequence). This CDR3 contains 18 residues. The V end was cut by 3 bases, the J end by 2 bases, with 19 bases between. This chain joins TRBV15 and TRBJ2-2; D is perhaps TRBD1 or TRBD2 (5 bases each). The TCR sequence derives from a man younger than 35 in good health. Sequencing was performed on naive CD8+ T cells sorted from blood. The CDR3 reads CATSSRNPPGANTGELFF. CDR3 sequence (DNA): TGTGCCACCAGCAGCCGCAACCCACCCGGGGCAAACACCGGGGAGCTGTTTTTT. The full variable domain, completed using reference TRBV15 and TRBJ2-2, is DAMVIQNPRYQVTQFGKPVTLSCSQTLNHNVMYWYQQKSSQAPKLLFHYYDKDFNNEADTPDNFQSRRPNTSFCFLDIRSPGLGDTAMYLCATSSRNPPGANTGELFFGEGSRLTVL.